One sample yielded the 21 T cell receptor beta chains listed below, sequenced in a study of cytomegalovirus exposure and HLA in healthy donors. The PCR was carried out with 60 Vbeta primers and 13 Jbeta primers. The data were produced by immunoSEQ multiplex PCR, yet TCRdb's version contains in-frame clones alone and is incomplete. The sample shows approximately 100,000 clones, 74% of them seen only once. The sequenced sample consisted of PBMCs. The source of these receptors is a human donor in good health.

This clone came up a few times. The CDR3 is CASSESAQGSQYNEQFF. CDR3 nucleotides: TGCGCCAGCAGTGAGTCGGCCCAGGGGTCCCAATACAATGAGCAGTTCTTC. This chain links TRBV10-1 with TRBJ2-1, with D possibly being TRBD1 (6 bases). This CDR3 has 17 amino acids. V lost 0 bases to trimming and J lost 4 bases, with 16 bases between them. Germline CDR1 reads WNHNN; CDR2 reads SYGVQD (reference sequence).

This chain connects TRBV7-9 to TRBJ2-7, with 9 bases lining up with TRBD1. J was trimmed by 5 bases and V by 4 bases; bases with no gene match: 6. Germline loops: CDR1 SEHNR, CDR2 FQNEAQ (reference sequence). The length of the CDR3 is 14 residues. The CDR3 spells CASSSGQGKDEQYF. The CDR3 DNA reads as TGTGCCAGCAGCTCGGGACAGGGAAAAGACGAGCAGTACTTC.

This clone was observed a handful of times. The chain couples TRBV5-1 to TRBJ2-1; 7 nucleotides agree with TRBD1. V was pared by 0 bases and J by 9 bases, with 3 bases of the junction left unmatched. CDR3 length: 13 amino acids. CDR1 and CDR2 (germline): SGHRS, YFSETQ. In DNA, the CDR3 is TGCGCCAGCAGCTTGGGACAGGGTGGTGAGCAGTTCTTC. Its translation is CASSLGQGGEQFF.

The chain combines TRBV29-1 with TRBJ2-1, with a tentative D call TRBD2 (6 bases). CDR1 SQVTM and CDR2 ANQGSEA come from the germline V gene. The CDR3 has 13 amino acids. Trimming took 7 bases from V and 0 from J, leaving 10 bases between them. The CDR3 loop is CSAGGNSYNEQFF. The CDR3 region has the DNA TGCAGCGCTGGGGGGAACTCCTACAATGAGCAGTTCTTC.

The rearrangement links TRBV6-5 to TRBJ2-7; D ambiguous. The CDR3 runs 14 residues. V lost 4 bases, J lost 2 bases, and 12 bases lay in between. CDR1 and CDR2 from the germline V gene are MNHEY and SVGAGI. The CDR3 loop is CASSLSRLAYEQYF. For the CDR3, the DNA is TGTGCCAGCAGTTTAAGTCGCCTAGCCTACGAGCAGTACTTC.

The CDR3 sequence is CAWREGATDTQYF. The CDR3 DNA sequence: TGTGCCTGGAGAGAGGGGGCAACAGATACGCAGTATTTT. The chain joins TRBV30 to TRBJ2-3; 7 bases fit TRBD1. Losses at the gene ends were 3 bases for V and 3 bases for J; bases not matched to a gene: 3. From germline, CDR1 is GTSNPN and CDR2 SVGIG (reference sequence). The CDR3 has 13 residues. Based on the CDR3 plus reference TRBV30 and TRBJ2-3, the full variable domain is SQTIHQWPATLVQPVGSPLSLECTVEGTSNPNLYWYRQAAGRGLQLLFYSVGIGQISSEVPQNLSASRPQDRQFILSSKKLLLSDSGFYLCAWREGATDTQYFGPGTRLTVL.

This clone has a single count. The chain has TRBV5-5 and TRBJ2-6; the D gene is possibly TRBD1 (6 bases). Germline lookup yields CDR1 SGHKS and CDR2 YYEKEE (reference sequence). The CDR3 contains 16 residues. V was trimmed by 3 bases and J by 1 base, leaving 11 bases between them. The CDR3 loop reads CASSWEQGSGANVLTF. CDR3 in DNA: TGTGCCAGCAGCTGGGAACAGGGTTCTGGGGCCAACGTCCTGACTTTC. Drawing the rest from reference TRBV5-5 and TRBJ2-6, the complete variable domain is DAGVTQSPTHLIKTRGQQVTLRCSPISGHKSVSWYQQVLGQGPQFIFQYYEKEERGRGNFPDRFSARQFPNYSSELNVNALLLGDSALYLCASSWEQGSGANVLTFGAGSRLTVL.

The J gene is TRBJ2-7, the V gene TRBV5-1; 8 bases are a match to TRBD1. The V gene's germline CDR1 is SGHRS and CDR2 YFSETQ. The ends lost 3 bases at V and 5 bases at J; junction bases unmatched: 7. The CDR3 totals 14 residues. In nucleotides, the CDR3 is TGCGCCAGCAGCTCGGGACAGGCAATGAACGAGCAGTACTTC. Protein product: CASSSGQAMNEQYF. The entire variable domain, with the rest obtained from reference TRBV5-1 and TRBJ2-7, is as follows: KAGVTQTPRYLIKTRGQQVTLSCSPISGHRSVSWYQQTPGQGLQFLFEYFSETQRNKGNFPGRFSGRQFSNSRSEMNVSTLELGDSALYLCASSSGQAMNEQYFGPGTRLTVT.

This clone was seen a handful of times. The V and J genes are TRBV9 and TRBJ1-4; D is unclear. CDR3 length: 14 amino acids. The germline V gene encodes CDR1 SGDLS and CDR2 YYNGEE. Trimming removed 4 bases at V and 8 bases at J, with 15 bases between. The CDR3 reads CASSRAGVGEKLFF. The CDR3 DNA sequence: TGTGCCAGCAGCCGGGCCGGGGTAGGGGAAAAACTGTTTTTT.

DNA for the CDR3: TGTGCCAGCAGCCAAGTTACAGGGCCGAACACCGGGGAGCTGTTTTTT. Its translation is CASSQVTGPNTGELFF. The chain uses TRBV4-2 and TRBJ2-2; possibly TRBD1 for D (6 bases). Trimming shortened V by 1 base and J by 0 bases, and 9 bases separated the two germline ends. The CDR3 is made up of 16 amino acids. Germline CDR1 LGHNA, CDR2 YNFKEQ.

Only one count was recorded for this clone. The chain has TRBV7-2 and TRBJ2-1; TRBD1 agrees at 7 bases. Germline assignment: CDR1 SGHTA and CDR2 FQGNSA. The CDR3 contains 16 residues. V shed 3 bases and J 0 bases; nucleotides not matched to a gene: 5. The CDR3 nucleotides are TGTGCCAGCAGCTTGGCGACAGGGACCTCCTACAATGAGCAGTTCTTC. This gives the protein CASSLATGTSYNEQFF.

The chain is built from TRBV4-2 and TRBJ2-1; TRBD2 matches at 10 bases. Germline values: CDR1 LGHNA, CDR2 YNFKEQ. The CDR3 sequence is 16 residues long. The trim removed 0 bases at V and 7 bases at J, leaving 6 bases unmatched. CDR3 residues: CASSQDQPSGSNEQFF. CDR3 in DNA: TGTGCCAGCAGCCAAGATCAGCCTAGCGGGAGTAATGAGCAGTTCTTC.

This chain connects TRBV29-1 to TRBJ1-2; D gene ambiguous. The V gene's germline CDR1 is SQVTM and CDR2 ANQGSEA. The V and J ends lost 2 bases and 8 bases respectively, with 12 bases between them. The length of the CDR3 is 12 residues. The CDR3, as DNA: TGCAGCGTTGAAATCCGGGTTTCGGGCTACACCTTC. Protein: CSVEIRVSGYTF.

A few counts support this clone. The junction departs from the called germline gene at one end, perhaps through a read error. The chain joins TRBV18 to TRBJ2-1; D is possibly TRBD1 or TRBD2 (5 bases each). CDR1 is KGHSH, CDR2 LQKENI, per germline. This CDR3 comprises 14 residues. DNA for the CDR3: TGTGCCAGCTCCCCACGGGGCAGGGCGAATGAGCAGTTCTTC. The encoded protein is CASSPRGRANEQFF. The full variable domain, in which reference TRBV18 and TRBJ2-1 provide the parts outside the CDR3, is NAGVMQNPRHLVRRRGQEARLRCSPMKGHSHVYWYRQLPEEGLKFMVYLQKENIIDESGMPKERFSAEFPKEGPSILRIQQVVRGDSAAYFCASSPRGRANEQFFGPGTRLTVL.

The CDR3 DNA reads TGCAGCGTTGGACAGTATAGCAATCAGCCCCAGCATTTT. Translation gives CSVGQYSNQPQHF. The J gene is TRBJ1-5, the V gene TRBV29-1, with D perhaps matching TRBD1 (5 bases). Trimming stripped 4 bases from V and 0 bases from J, with 7 bases between. Germline V gene sequence: CDR1 SQVTM, CDR2 ANQGSEA. The CDR3 is made up of 13 amino acids.

This chain links TRBV28 with TRBJ2-7; 7 bases match TRBD2. CDR3 length: 15 residues. V shed 7 bases, J shed 2 bases, and the junction held 11 bases outside the gene matches. Germline CDR1 and CDR2: MDHEN and SYDVKM. CDR3 amino acids: CASTPGGFETYEQYF. The CDR3 region has the DNA TGTGCCAGCACTCCCGGGGGGTTTGAGACCTACGAGCAGTACTTC.

As to this clone: The junction departs from the called germline gene at one end, perhaps through a read error. The chain is built from TRBV6-5 and TRBJ1-1; D is unresolved. Germline V gene lookup returns CDR1 MNHEY and CDR2 SVGAGI. The CDR3 spans 14 residues. CDR3 nucleotides: TGTGCCAGCAGTAACTCGGGAGGGAACACTGAAGCTTTCTTT. Protein: CASSNSGGNTEAFF.

This chain connects TRBV9 to TRBJ2-5, with 7 nucleotides matching TRBD2. Germline trimming cut 2 bases from V and 0 bases from J; bases unmatched to any gene: 4. Germline V lookup: CDR1 SGDLS, CDR2 YYNGEE. CDR3 length: 15 amino acids. DNA for the CDR3: TGTGCCAGCAGCGTCTGGGGGGGAGACCAAGAGACCCAGTACTTC. As protein: CASSVWGGDQETQYF.

This chain links TRBV2 with TRBJ1-1, with 7 bases that match TRBD1. CDR1 and CDR2 from the germline V gene are SNHLY and FYNNEI. Unmatched junction bases numbered 8, after V lost 7 bases and J lost 6 bases. CDR3 length: 13 amino acids. In DNA form, the CDR3 reads TGTGCCAGCAATAGACAGGGAGACCCTGAAGCTTTCTTT. Translation gives CASNRQGDPEAFF. Together with reference TRBV2 and TRBJ1-1, the CDR3 gives the full variable domain: EPEVTQTPSHQVTQMGQEVILRCVPISNHLYFYWYRQILGQKVEFLVSFYNNEISEKSEIFDDQFSVERPDGSNFTLKIRSTKLEDSAMYFCASNRQGDPEAFFGQGTRLTVV.

The V call is TRBV11-1, the J call TRBJ2-7; TRBD1 matches 9 bases. V shed 5 bases, J shed 2 bases, and the junction held 7 bases outside the gene matches. This CDR3 has 15 amino acids. Germline-derived CDR1 and CDR2 are SGHAT and FQDESV (reference sequence). CDR3 in DNA: TGTGCCAGCAGCCTAAGGACAGGGGTTACCTACGAGCAGTACTTC. The encoded protein is CASSLRTGVTYEQYF.

V and J are TRBV30 and TRBJ1-1, with a weak D call TRBD1 (5 bases). V was shortened by 4 bases and J by 7 bases, with 13 bases between the two germline ends. This CDR3 has 12 amino acids. Germline loops: CDR1 GTSNPN, CDR2 SVGIG (reference sequence). The CDR3 sequence is CAWNGWGIEAFF. Here the CDR3 DNA reads TGTGCCTGGAACGGATGGGGCATTGAAGCTTTCTTT. Using reference TRBV30 and TRBJ1-1 for the parts outside the CDR3, the full variable domain is SQTIHQWPATLVQPVGSPLSLECTVEGTSNPNLYWYRQAAGRGLQLLFYSVGIGQISSEVPQNLSASRPQDRQFILSSKKLLLSDSGFYLCAWNGWGIEAFFGQGTRLTVV.